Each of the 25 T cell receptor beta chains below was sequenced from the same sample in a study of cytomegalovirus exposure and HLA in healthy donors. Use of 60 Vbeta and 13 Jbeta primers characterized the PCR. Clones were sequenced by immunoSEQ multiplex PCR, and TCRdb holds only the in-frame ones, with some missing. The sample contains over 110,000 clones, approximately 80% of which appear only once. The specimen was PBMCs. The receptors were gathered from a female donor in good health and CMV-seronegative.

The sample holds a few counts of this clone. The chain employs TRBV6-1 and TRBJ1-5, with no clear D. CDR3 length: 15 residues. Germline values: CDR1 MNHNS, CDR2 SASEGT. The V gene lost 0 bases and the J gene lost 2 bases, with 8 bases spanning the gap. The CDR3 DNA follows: TGTGCCAGCAGTGAAGCGCTGGGCGGCAATCAGCCCCAGCATTTT. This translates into CASSEALGGNQPQHF.

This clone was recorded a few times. In DNA, the CDR3 is TGTGCCAGCAGCGTAGGTTCTCCCCCAGATACGCAGTATTTT. Residues: CASSVGSPPDTQYF. The chain joins TRBV9 to TRBJ2-3; no definite D call. This CDR3 spans 14 amino acids. V shed 0 bases and J shed 4 bases, with 9 bases lying between them. Germline assignment: CDR1 SGDLS and CDR2 YYNGEE.

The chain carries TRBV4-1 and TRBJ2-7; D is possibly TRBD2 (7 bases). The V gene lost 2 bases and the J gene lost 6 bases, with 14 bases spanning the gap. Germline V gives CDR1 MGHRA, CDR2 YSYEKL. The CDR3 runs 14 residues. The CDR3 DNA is TGCGCCAGCAGCCAACCCGGAGGGGGGGGCGAGCAGTACTTC. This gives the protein CASSQPGGGGEQYF.

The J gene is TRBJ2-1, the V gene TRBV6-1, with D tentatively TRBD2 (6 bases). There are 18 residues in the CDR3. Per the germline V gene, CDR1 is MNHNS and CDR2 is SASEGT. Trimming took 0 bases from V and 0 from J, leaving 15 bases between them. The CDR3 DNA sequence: TGTGCCAGCAGTGAAGCGGTGGGGAGGCCTAGCTCCTACAATGAGCAGTTCTTC. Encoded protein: CASSEAVGRPSSYNEQFF.

CDR3 residues: CASSSLQGVYGYTF. For the CDR3, the DNA is TGTGCCAGCAGTTCCCTGCAGGGTGTCTATGGCTACACCTTC. J is TRBJ1-2 and V is TRBV28; D might be TRBD1 (5 bases). Looked up from germline, CDR1 is MDHEN and CDR2 is SYDVKM. V dropped 4 bases and J dropped 4 bases, with 13 bases sitting between them. The CDR3 has 14 amino acids.

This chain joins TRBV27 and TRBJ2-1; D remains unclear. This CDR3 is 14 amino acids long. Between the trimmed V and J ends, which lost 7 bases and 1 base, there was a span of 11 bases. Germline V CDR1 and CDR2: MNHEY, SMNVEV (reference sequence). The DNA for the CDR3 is TGTGCCAGCAAGGTAGAGGTTTCCTACAATGAGCAGTTCTTC. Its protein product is CASKVEVSYNEQFF.

The CDR3 DNA follows: TGTGCCAGCAGTTTATCGAGGACAGGGGGCATTAATAACTATGGCTACACCTTC. Translated, it gives CASSLSRTGGINNYGYTF. The V gene is TRBV27, the J gene TRBJ1-2, with TRBD1 identical over 11 bases. The CDR3 is made up of 18 amino acids. With 0 bases clipped from V and 1 base from J, the junction kept 7 bases outside the gene matches. Germline loops: CDR1 MNHEY, CDR2 SMNVEV (reference sequence).

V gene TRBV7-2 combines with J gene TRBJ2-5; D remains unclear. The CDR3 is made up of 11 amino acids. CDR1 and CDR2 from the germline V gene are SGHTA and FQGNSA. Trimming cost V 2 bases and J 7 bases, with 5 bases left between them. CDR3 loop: CASSLLGTQYF. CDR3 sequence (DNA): TGTGCCAGCAGCTTACTAGGGACCCAGTACTTC.

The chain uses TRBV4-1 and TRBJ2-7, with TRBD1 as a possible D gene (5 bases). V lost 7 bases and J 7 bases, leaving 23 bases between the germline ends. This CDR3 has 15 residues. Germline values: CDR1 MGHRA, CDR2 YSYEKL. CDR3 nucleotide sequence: TGCGCCAGCACCCGTTCAATAGGGGCGGTGAGGGAGCAGTACTTC. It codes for CASTRSIGAVREQYF.

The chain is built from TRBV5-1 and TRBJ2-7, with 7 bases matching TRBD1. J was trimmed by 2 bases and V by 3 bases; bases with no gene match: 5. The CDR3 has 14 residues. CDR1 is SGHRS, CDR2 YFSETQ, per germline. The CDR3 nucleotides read TGCGCCAGCAGCTCGGGACAGCCCCCCTACGAGCAGTACTTC. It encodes CASSSGQPPYEQYF.

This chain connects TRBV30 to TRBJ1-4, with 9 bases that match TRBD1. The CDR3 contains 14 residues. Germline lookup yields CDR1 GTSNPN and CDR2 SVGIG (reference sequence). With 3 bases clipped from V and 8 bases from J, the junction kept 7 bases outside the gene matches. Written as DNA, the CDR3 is TGTGCCTGGAGGGGGACAGGGACGGGGGAAAAACTGTTTTTT. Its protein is CAWRGTGTGEKLFF.

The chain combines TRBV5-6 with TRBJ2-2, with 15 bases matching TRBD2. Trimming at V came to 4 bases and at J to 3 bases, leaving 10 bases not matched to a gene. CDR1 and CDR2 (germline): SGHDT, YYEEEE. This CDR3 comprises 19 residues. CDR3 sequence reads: CASSGTGTSGRYDTGELFF. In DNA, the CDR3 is TGTGCCAGCAGCGGGACCGGGACTAGCGGGAGGTACGACACCGGGGAGCTGTTTTTT. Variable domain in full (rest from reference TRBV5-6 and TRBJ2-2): DAGVTQSPTHLIKTRGQQVTLRCSPKSGHDTVSWYQQALGQGPQFIFQYYEEEERQRGNFPDRFSGHQFPNYSSELNVNALLLGDSALYLCASSGTGTSGRYDTGELFFGEGSRLTVL.

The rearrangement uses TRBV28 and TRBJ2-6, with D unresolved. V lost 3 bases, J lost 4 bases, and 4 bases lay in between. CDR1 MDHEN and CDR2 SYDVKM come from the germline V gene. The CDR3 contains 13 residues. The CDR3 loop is CASSFIGANVLTF. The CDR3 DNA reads TGTGCCAGCAGTTTCATCGGGGCCAACGTCCTGACTTTC.

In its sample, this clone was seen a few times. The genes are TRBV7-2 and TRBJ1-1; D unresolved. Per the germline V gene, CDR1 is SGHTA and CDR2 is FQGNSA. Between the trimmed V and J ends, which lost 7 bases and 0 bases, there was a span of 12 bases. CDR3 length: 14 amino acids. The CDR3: CASKIRRVNTEAFF. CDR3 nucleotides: TGTGCCAGCAAGATTCGGAGGGTGAACACTGAAGCTTTCTTT.

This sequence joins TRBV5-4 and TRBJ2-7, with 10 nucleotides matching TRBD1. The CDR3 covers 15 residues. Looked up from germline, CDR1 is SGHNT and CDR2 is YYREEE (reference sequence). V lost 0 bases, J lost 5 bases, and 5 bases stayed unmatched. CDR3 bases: TGTGCCAGCAGCTTGGGACAGGGGGCGAGAGACGAGCAGTACTTC. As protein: CASSLGQGARDEQYF. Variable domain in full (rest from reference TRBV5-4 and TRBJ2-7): ETGVTQSPTHLIKTRGQQVTLRCSSQSGHNTVSWYQQALGQGPQFIFQYYREEENGRGNFPPRFSGLQFPNYSSELNVNALELDDSALYLCASSLGQGARDEQYFGPGTRLTVT.

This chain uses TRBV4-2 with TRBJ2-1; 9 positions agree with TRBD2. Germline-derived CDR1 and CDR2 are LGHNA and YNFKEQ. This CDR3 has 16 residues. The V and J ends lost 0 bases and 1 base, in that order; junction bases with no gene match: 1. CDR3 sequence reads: CASSQERGGSYNEQFF. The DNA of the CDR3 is TGTGCCAGCAGCCAAGAGCGGGGGGGGTCCTACAATGAGCAGTTCTTC.

As DNA, the CDR3 is TGTGCCAGCAGTTTATTCACAGGGGGCACTGAAGCTTTCTTT. Residues: CASSLFTGGTEAFF. The chain recombines TRBV27 with TRBJ1-1, with 8 positions matching TRBD1. Unmatched junction bases numbered 2, after V lost 1 base and J lost 4 bases. Germline CDR1 reads MNHEY; CDR2 reads SMNVEV (reference sequence). The CDR3 spans 14 residues.

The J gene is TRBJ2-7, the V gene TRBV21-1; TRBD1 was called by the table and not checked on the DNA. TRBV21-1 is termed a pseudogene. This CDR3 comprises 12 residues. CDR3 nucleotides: TGTGCCAGCAGCGGGACAGCCTACGAGCAGTACTTC. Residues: CASSGTAYEQYF.

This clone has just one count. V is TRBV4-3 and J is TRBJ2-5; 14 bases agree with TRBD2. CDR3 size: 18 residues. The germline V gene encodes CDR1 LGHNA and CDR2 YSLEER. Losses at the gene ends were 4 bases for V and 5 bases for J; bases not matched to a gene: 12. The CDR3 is CASSPGTSGGSSRETQYF. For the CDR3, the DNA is TGCGCCAGCAGCCCGGGGACTAGCGGGGGCTCGTCCAGGGAGACCCAGTACTTC.

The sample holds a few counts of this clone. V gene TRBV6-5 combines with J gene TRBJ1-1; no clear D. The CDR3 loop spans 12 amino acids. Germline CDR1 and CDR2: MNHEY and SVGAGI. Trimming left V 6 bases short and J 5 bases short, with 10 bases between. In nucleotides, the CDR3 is TGTGCCAGCAGCCTACCATCAACTGAAGCTTTCTTT. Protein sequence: CASSLPSTEAFF.

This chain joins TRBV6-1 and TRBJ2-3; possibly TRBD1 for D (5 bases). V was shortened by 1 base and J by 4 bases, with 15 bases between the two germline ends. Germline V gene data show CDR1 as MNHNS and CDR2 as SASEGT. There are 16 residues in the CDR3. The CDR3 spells CASSEGLRGRADTQYF. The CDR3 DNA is TGTGCCAGCAGTGAAGGTTTAAGGGGTCGCGCAGATACGCAGTATTTT.

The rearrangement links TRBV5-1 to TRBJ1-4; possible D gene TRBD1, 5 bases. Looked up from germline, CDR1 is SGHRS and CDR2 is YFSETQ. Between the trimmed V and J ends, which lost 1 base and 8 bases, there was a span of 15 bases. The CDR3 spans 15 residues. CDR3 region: CASSLWSDRGEKLFF. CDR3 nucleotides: TGCGCCAGCAGCTTGTGGTCGGACCGGGGGGAAAAACTGTTTTTT. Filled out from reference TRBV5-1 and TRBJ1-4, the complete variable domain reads KAGVTQTPRYLIKTRGQQVTLSCSPISGHRSVSWYQQTPGQGLQFLFEYFSETQRNKGNFPGRFSGRQFSNSRSEMNVSTLELGDSALYLCASSLWSDRGEKLFFGSGTQLSVL.

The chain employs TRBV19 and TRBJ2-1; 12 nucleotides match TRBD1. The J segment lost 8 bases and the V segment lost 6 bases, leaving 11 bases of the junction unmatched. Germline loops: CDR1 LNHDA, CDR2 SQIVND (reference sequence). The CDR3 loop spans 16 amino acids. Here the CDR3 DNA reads TGTGCCAGTAGCCTCCCGGGGGGGACAGGGGGCGATGAGCAGTTCTTC. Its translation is CASSLPGGTGGDEQFF.

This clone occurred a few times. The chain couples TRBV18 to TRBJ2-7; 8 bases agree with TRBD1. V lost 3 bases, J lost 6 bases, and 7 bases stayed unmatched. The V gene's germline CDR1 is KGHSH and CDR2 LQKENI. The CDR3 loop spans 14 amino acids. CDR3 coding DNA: TGTGCCAGCTCACCGGACAGGGTATTTGGCGAGCAGTACTTC. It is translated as CASSPDRVFGEQYF.

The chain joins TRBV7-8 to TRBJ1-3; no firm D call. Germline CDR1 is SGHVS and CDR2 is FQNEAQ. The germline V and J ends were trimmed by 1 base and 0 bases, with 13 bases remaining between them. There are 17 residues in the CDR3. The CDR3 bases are TGTGCCAGCAGCTTAGTCCGGGTCCTTAGCTCTGGAAACACCATATATTTT. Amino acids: CASSLVRVLSSGNTIYF. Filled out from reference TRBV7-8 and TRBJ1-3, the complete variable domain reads GAGVSQSPRYKVAKRGQDVALRCDPISGHVSLFWYQQALGQGPEFLTYFQNEAQLDKSGLPSDRFFAERPEGSVSTLKIQRTQQEDSAVYLCASSLVRVLSSGNTIYFGEGSWLTVV.